This TCR beta chain is from a study of patients and donors after allogeneic stem cell transplantation. This clonotype occurred a few times. TCRdb redid the calling of the RT-PCR reads with MiXCR, one entry per CDR3 protein. The sample includes approximately 160,000 distinct CDR3 sequences, approximately 28% seen only once; the top ten take less than 3.5%. Germline lookup yields CDR1 LGHDT and CDR2 YNNKEL (reference sequence). V lost 1 base to trimming and J lost 7 bases, with 11 bases between them. The CDR3 is 14 residues long. Sequencing was carried out using blood, either unsorted or a sorted T cell fraction (not recorded which). The clonotype originates from a human donor who was either an allogeneic HSCT recipient or a stem cell or donor lymphocyte infusion donor (not recorded which). It is not recorded whose cells these are; they may come from a transplant donor. V is TRBV3-1 and J is TRBJ1-5; no reliable D call. CDR3 coding DNA: TGTGCCAGCAGCCAAGGATCAGTCGGACAGCCCCAGCATTTT. It encodes CASSQGSVGQPQHF.